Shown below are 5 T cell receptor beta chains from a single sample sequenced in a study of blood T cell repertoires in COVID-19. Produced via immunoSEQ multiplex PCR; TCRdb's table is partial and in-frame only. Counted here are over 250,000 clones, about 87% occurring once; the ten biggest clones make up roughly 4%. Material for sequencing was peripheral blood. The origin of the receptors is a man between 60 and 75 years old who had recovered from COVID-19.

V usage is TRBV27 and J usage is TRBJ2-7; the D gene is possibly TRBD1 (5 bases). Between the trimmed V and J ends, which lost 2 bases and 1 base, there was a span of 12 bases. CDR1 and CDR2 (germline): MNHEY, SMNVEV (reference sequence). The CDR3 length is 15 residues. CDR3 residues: CASSLQGVKSYEQYF. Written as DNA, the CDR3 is TGTGCCAGCAGTTTACAGGGCGTTAAGTCCTACGAGCAGTACTTC.

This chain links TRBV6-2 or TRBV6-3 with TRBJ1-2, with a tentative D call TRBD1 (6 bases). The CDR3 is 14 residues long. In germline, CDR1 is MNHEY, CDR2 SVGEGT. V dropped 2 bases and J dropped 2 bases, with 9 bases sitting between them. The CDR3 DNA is TGTGCCAGCAGTTACGGGACACAGAACTATGGCTACACCTTC. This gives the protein CASSYGTQNYGYTF.

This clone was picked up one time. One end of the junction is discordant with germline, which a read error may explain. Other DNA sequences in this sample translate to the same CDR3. The CDR3 spells CASSLTGGNTGELFF. The CDR3 nucleotides are TGTGCTAGCAGCTTAACGGGGGGAAACACCGGGGAGCTGTTTTTT. This rearrangement joins TRBV7-7 to TRBJ2-2; 7 bases are shared with TRBD2. This CDR3 comprises 15 residues. Germline V CDR1 and CDR2: SSHAT, FNYEAQ (reference sequence).

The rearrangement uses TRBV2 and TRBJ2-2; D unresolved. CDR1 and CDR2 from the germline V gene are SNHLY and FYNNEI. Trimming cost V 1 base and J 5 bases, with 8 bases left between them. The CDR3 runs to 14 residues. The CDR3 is CASSEGQLTGELFF. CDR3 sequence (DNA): TGTGCCAGCAGTGAAGGACAATTAACCGGGGAGCTGTTTTTT.

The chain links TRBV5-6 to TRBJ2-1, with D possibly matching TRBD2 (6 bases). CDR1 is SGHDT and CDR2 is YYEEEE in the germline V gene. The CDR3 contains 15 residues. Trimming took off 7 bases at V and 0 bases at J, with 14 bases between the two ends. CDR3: CASGWGGGSYNEQFF. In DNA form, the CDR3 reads TGTGCCAGCGGATGGGGAGGCGGCTCCTACAATGAGCAGTTCTTC.